Below are 13 T cell receptor beta chains sequenced from a single sample in a study of blood T cell repertoires in COVID-19 (dated by TCRdb to 2020 to 2022). The method was the immunoSEQ multiplex PCR assay. TCRdb took this table from immuneACCESS and kept in-frame rearrangements with V and J called. Such tables lack part of the clones; where checked against another copy, unresolved V genes explain under half of the gap, and the rest is unexplained. This sample holds approximately 270,000 clones; approximately 85% were observed only once. The ten biggest clones cover more than 3.5% of the sample. Sequencing was carried out using PBMCs or T cells enriched from blood (not recorded which). The receptors originated from a woman aged 25 to 39 who had recovered from COVID-19.

This chain links TRBV6-5 with TRBJ2-7; D call uncertain. Germline loops: CDR1 MNHEY, CDR2 SVGAGI. V dropped 0 bases and J dropped 2 bases, with 5 bases sitting between them. CDR3 length: 13 residues. The CDR3 region is CASSYSPPYEQYF. The CDR3 DNA is TGTGCCAGCAGTTACTCTCCTCCCTACGAGCAGTACTTC.

The chain links TRBV24-1 to TRBJ1-4, with D perhaps matching TRBD1 (6 bases). The germline V gene encodes CDR1 KGHDR and CDR2 SFDVKD. V lost 7 bases, J lost 4 bases, and 21 bases lay in between. There are 17 residues in the CDR3. CDR3 sequence reads: CATREPEGGAFNEKLFF. DNA of the CDR3: TGTGCCACCAGAGAACCTGAAGGGGGGGCTTTTAATGAAAAACTGTTTTTT.

The J gene is TRBJ1-5, the V gene TRBV12-3 or TRBV12-4; D unresolved. The CDR3 consists of 12 residues. V was clipped by 6 bases and J by 2 bases, with 5 bases between them. The CDR3 DNA reads as TGTGCCAGCAGGCGTGGCAATCAGCCCCAGCATTTT. Translating it yields CASRRGNQPQHF.

V gene TRBV29-1 combines with J gene TRBJ1-3; 11 bases are a match to TRBD1. The CDR3 loop spans 14 amino acids. Germline lookup yields CDR1 SQVTM and CDR2 ANQGSEA. Unmatched junction bases numbered 2, after V lost 5 bases and J lost 2 bases. CDR3 in amino acids: CSVPGQGAGNTIYF. CDR3 coding DNA: TGCAGCGTTCCGGGACAGGGGGCTGGAAACACCATATATTTT.

J is TRBJ2-7 and V is TRBV5-1; 7 bases fit TRBD2. Germline CDR1 SGHRS, CDR2 YFSETQ. V was pared by 0 bases and J by 5 bases, with 8 bases of the junction left unmatched. This CDR3 comprises 15 residues. This CDR3 is CASSLERGAPDEQYF. The CDR3 DNA sequence: TGCGCCAGCAGCTTGGAGCGGGGTGCCCCAGACGAGCAGTACTTC.

CDR3 loop: CASARQGRSTSSSYEQYF. CDR3 coding DNA: TGCGCCAGCGCAAGACAGGGGCGCTCCACTAGCTCCTCCTACGAGCAGTACTTC. The chain links TRBV5-1 to TRBJ2-7; 8 positions match TRBD1. There are 18 residues in the CDR3. J lost 0 bases, V lost 7 bases, and 18 bases had no gene match. Germline loops: CDR1 SGHRS, CDR2 YFSETQ.

This clone has a handful of counts. The chain has TRBV9 and TRBJ1-1; tentative D call: TRBD1 (6 bases). The CDR3 has 12 residues. Germline V gene lookup returns CDR1 SGDLS and CDR2 YYNGEE. DNA for the CDR3: TGTTGGGGGGGCTATTTGAACACTGAAGCTTTCTTT. Protein sequence: CWGGYLNTEAFF.

The chain recombines TRBV28 with TRBJ1-2; 10 bases line up with TRBD1. Germline V gene lookup returns CDR1 MDHEN and CDR2 SYDVKM. J lost 8 bases, V lost 3 bases, and 6 bases had no gene match. CDR3 length equals 14 residues. The CDR3 nucleotides read TGTGCCAGCAGTTTCAAAGGGACAGGGGTCGGCTACACCTTC. Amino acid sequence: CASSFKGTGVGYTF.

The chain uses TRBV19 and TRBJ2-3; TRBD1 aligns across 7 bases. The CDR3 covers 15 residues. The germline V gene encodes CDR1 LNHDA and CDR2 SQIVND (reference sequence). The ends lost 6 bases at V and 0 bases at J; junction bases unmatched: 6. CDR3 bases: TGTGCCAGTAGATCGGGACAGCTAAGCACAGATACGCAGTATTTT. Encoded protein: CASRSGQLSTDTQYF. Full variable domain (remainder filled in from reference TRBV19 and TRBJ2-3): DGGITQSPKYLFRKEGQNVTLSCEQNLNHDAMYWYRQDPGQGLRLIYYSQIVNDFQKGDIAEGYSVSREKKESFPLTVTSAQKNPTAFYLCASRSGQLSTDTQYFGPGTRLTVL.

This chain joins TRBV5-8 and TRBJ2-3, with D possibly TRBD2 on 6 matching bases. Germline V lookup: CDR1 SGHTS, CDR2 YDEGEE. V was cut by 2 bases and J by 1 base, with 8 bases left in between. This CDR3 is built from 14 residues. DNA of the CDR3: TGTGCCAGCAGCTTCGGGACTGGCACAGATACGCAGTATTTT. This sequence encodes CASSFGTGTDTQYF.

V gene TRBV6-2 or TRBV6-3 combines with J gene TRBJ1-5; TRBD1 agrees at 8 bases. The CDR3 runs 16 residues. Losses at the gene ends were 0 bases for V and 1 base for J; bases not matched to a gene: 2. Germline loops: CDR1 MNHEY, CDR2 SVGEGT. CDR3 nucleotides: TGTGCCAGCAGTTACTCCCAGGGGGCGAGCAATCAGCCCCAGCATTTT. This encodes CASSYSQGASNQPQHF.

This chain links TRBV5-4 with TRBJ2-7; D call uncertain. The germline gives CDR1 SGHNT, CDR2 YYREEE (reference sequence). The CDR3 totals 14 residues. The V end lost 0 bases, the J end lost 3 bases, and 10 bases lay between the germline ends. The CDR3 region has the DNA TGTGCCAGCAGCTTGGAACGGAACAGCTACGAGCAGTACTTC. It is translated as CASSLERNSYEQYF. Combining the CDR3 with reference TRBV5-4 and TRBJ2-7 gives the whole variable domain ETGVTQSPTHLIKTRGQQVTLRCSSQSGHNTVSWYQQALGQGPQFIFQYYREEENGRGNFPPRFSGLQFPNYSSELNVNALELDDSALYLCASSLERNSYEQYFGPGTRLTVT.

The genes are TRBV28 and TRBJ2-7, with a tentative D call TRBD1 (6 bases). The V end lost 1 base, the J end lost 2 bases, and 9 bases lay between the germline ends. The germline gives CDR1 MDHEN, CDR2 SYDVKM. The CDR3 runs 14 residues. In DNA form, the CDR3 reads TGTGCCAGCAGTTTATCGGACAGCCCCTACGAGCAGTACTTC. It specifies CASSLSDSPYEQYF.